This entry lists 28 T cell receptor beta chains sequenced from one sample in a study of cytomegalovirus exposure and HLA in healthy donors. In the PCR, 60 Vbeta and 13 Jbeta primers were used. Data came from immunoSEQ multiplex PCR; TCRdb stores just in-frame clones and leaves some out. Altogether more than 150,000 clones are present, 75% being singletons, with the ten largest covering roughly 7.1%. Material: PBMCs. These receptors all stem from a woman aged 40-49 years in good health and CMV-seropositive.

The chain recombines TRBV7-8 with TRBJ1-1; 7 bases fit TRBD1. This CDR3 comprises 15 residues. The ends lost 1 base at V and 4 bases at J; junction bases unmatched: 6. CDR1 and CDR2 from the germline V gene are SGHVS and FQNEAQ. The CDR3 DNA reads as TGTGCCAGCAGCTTAGAGCAGACAGGGTCCACTGAAGCTTTCTTT. Its translation is CASSLEQTGSTEAFF.

The rearrangement uses TRBV5-1 and TRBJ1-1; maybe TRBD1 (5 bases). The CDR3 sequence is 16 residues long. From germline, CDR1 is SGHRS and CDR2 YFSETQ. Trimming pared 4 bases from V and 3 bases from J, leaving 19 bases between. CDR3: CASSHPQGGTDTEAFF. In DNA form, the CDR3 reads TGCGCCAGCAGCCACCCGCAGGGAGGGACGGACACTGAAGCTTTCTTT.

The chain carries TRBV5-6 and TRBJ2-7; 13 bases fit TRBD2. This CDR3 region has 15 residues. The V and J ends lost 4 bases and 2 bases, in that order; junction bases with no gene match: 3. The germline CDR1 and CDR2 sequences are SGHDT and YYEEEE. This CDR3 reads CASSRGLAGPYEQYF. The CDR3 nucleotides are TGTGCCAGCAGCCGGGGACTAGCGGGACCCTACGAGCAGTACTTC.

The V and J genes are TRBV7-2 and TRBJ2-7; weak D call: TRBD2 (6 bases). CDR1 and CDR2 (germline): SGHTA, FQGNSA. The V and J ends lost 0 bases and 6 bases respectively, with 9 bases between them. CDR3 size: 13 residues. Written as DNA, the CDR3 is TGTGCCAGCAGCTTAGCGCTGGGAGGCGAGCAGTACTTC. It translates to CASSLALGGEQYF.

The gene calls are TRBV6-6 and TRBJ1-2; D is perhaps TRBD1 (5 bases). The CDR3 is made up of 15 amino acids. Trimming left V 4 bases short and J 0 bases short, with 12 bases between. From germline, CDR1 is MNHNY and CDR2 SVGAGI (reference sequence). This chain's CDR3 is CASSWGSETNYGYTF. The CDR3 DNA follows: TGTGCCAGCAGTTGGGGCTCGGAGACTAACTATGGCTACACCTTC.

V usage is TRBV27 and J usage is TRBJ2-2; 7 positions agree with TRBD2. The trim removed 6 bases at V and 4 bases at J, leaving 11 bases unmatched. There are 16 residues in the CDR3. Germline CDR1 MNHEY, CDR2 SMNVEV (reference sequence). The CDR3 bases are TGTGCCAGCAGAAACCTCGGGACTATGCGCACCGGGGAGCTGTTTTTT. Amino acid sequence: CASRNLGTMRTGELFF.

This clone appeared once. The chain links TRBV25-1 to TRBJ1-2; weak D call: TRBD1 (6 bases). The CDR3 is made up of 13 amino acids. Trimming took 2 bases from V and 7 from J, leaving 11 bases between them. Germline V lookup: CDR1 MGHDK, CDR2 SYGVNS. The CDR3 bases are TGTGCCAGCAGTGAACAGGGGATGAGTGGCTACACCTTC. Protein: CASSEQGMSGYTF.

This clone was seen just once. This CDR3 is also generated by other DNA sequences in the sample. J is TRBJ2-7 and V is TRBV7-2; TRBD2 matches at 8 bases. V gave up 3 bases and J gave up 0 bases; unmatched junction bases: 4. The V gene's germline CDR1 is SGHTA and CDR2 FQGNSA. CDR3 length: 15 amino acids. CDR3: CASSFGGASSYEQYF. CDR3 nucleotides: TGTGCCAGCAGCTTCGGGGGGGCAAGCTCCTACGAGCAGTACTTC.

The rearrangement uses TRBV5-1 and TRBJ1-1, with a tentative D call TRBD1 (6 bases). Trimming removed 4 bases from V and 3 bases from J, with 10 bases in between. The germline V gene has CDR1 SGHRS and CDR2 YFSETQ. There are 13 residues in the CDR3. CDR3 DNA sequence: TGCGCCAGCAGCCCGGACAGTTACACTGAAGCTTTCTTT. Translated, it gives CASSPDSYTEAFF.

This chain's CDR3 is CASTGTGGYNEQFF. CDR3 nucleotide sequence: TGTGCCAGTACGGGGACAGGGGGCTACAATGAGCAGTTCTTC. The chain carries TRBV19 and TRBJ2-1; 11 nucleotides match TRBD1. Germline V gene lookup returns CDR1 LNHDA and CDR2 SQIVND (reference sequence). The length of the CDR3 is 14 residues. The V and J ends lost 7 bases and 3 bases, in that order; junction bases with no gene match: 2.

V is TRBV18 and J is TRBJ1-4, with D possibly matching TRBD1 (5 bases). Trimming removed 0 bases from V and 6 bases from J, with 11 bases in between. The length of the CDR3 is 15 residues. The germline CDR1 and CDR2 sequences are KGHSH and LQKENI. CDR3 region: CASSPPVTGDEKLFF. The CDR3 DNA follows: TGTGCCAGCTCACCACCGGTTACGGGGGATGAAAAACTGTTTTTT.

This clone was counted a few times. The V gene is TRBV20-1, the J gene TRBJ1-2; possible D gene TRBD1, 6 bases. Trimming took 4 bases from V and 4 from J, leaving 7 bases between them. This CDR3 has 11 amino acids. Germline V gene sequence: CDR1 DFQATT, CDR2 SNEGSKA (reference sequence). The CDR3 sequence: CSAMDSYGYTF. The CDR3 DNA follows: TGCAGTGCTATGGACAGCTATGGCTACACCTTC.

In the case of this clone: The junction and the germline gene differ at one end; a read error may be behind it. V gene TRBV18 combines with J gene TRBJ2-1, with D perhaps TRBD1 (6 bases). Germline V gene lookup returns CDR1 KGHSH and CDR2 LQKENI. The CDR3 totals 13 residues. CDR3 nucleotides: TGTGCCAGCTCACGAGGACGGGACAATGGGCAGTTCTTC. This translates into CASSRGRDNGQFF.

J is TRBJ2-3 and V is TRBV5-1; possibly TRBD1 for D (5 bases). V lost 4 bases, J lost 0 bases, and 18 bases lay in between. In germline, CDR1 is SGHRS, CDR2 YFSETQ. The length of the CDR3 is 17 residues. The CDR3 loop reads CASSRVDRQSSTDTQYF. The CDR3 DNA follows: TGCGCCAGCAGCCGCGTGGACCGACAGTCTAGCACAGATACGCAGTATTTT.

The CDR3 nucleotides are TGCGCCAGCAGCTTTAGCGGAACCTCCTACAATGAGCAGTTCTTC. Translated: CASSFSGTSYNEQFF. V and J are TRBV5-1 and TRBJ2-1; D possibly corresponds to TRBD2 (6 bases). V was clipped by 2 bases and J by 0 bases, with 9 bases between them. Germline CDR1 and CDR2: SGHRS and YFSETQ. CDR3 length: 15 amino acids.

The J gene is TRBJ1-3, the V gene TRBV5-6; 7 nucleotides match TRBD1. CDR1 and CDR2 from the germline V gene are SGHDT and YYEEEE. V trimming: 5 bases; J trimming: 4 bases; junction bases outside the gene matches: 9. The CDR3 is 15 residues long. CDR3 protein: CASSKTTGPGNTIYF. Written as DNA, the CDR3 is TGTGCCAGCAGTAAGACGACAGGGCCCGGAAACACCATATATTTT.

The chain carries TRBV7-6 and TRBJ2-7, with 9 bases matching TRBD1. The V gene's germline CDR1 is SGHVS and CDR2 FNYEAQ. The CDR3 sequence is 15 residues long. The V gene end was trimmed by 4 bases and the J gene end by 2 bases; junction bases not matched to a gene: 6. CDR3 protein: CASSYSGTGPYEQYF. The CDR3 DNA reads as TGTGCCAGCAGCTATTCCGGGACAGGGCCCTACGAGCAGTACTTC.

The CDR3: CARSLGTRAKNIQYF. The CDR3, as DNA: TGTGCCAGAAGCCTCGGGACTAGGGCGAAAAACATTCAGTACTTC. The chain couples TRBV7-5 to TRBJ2-4; TRBD2 reflects the table's D call only, with no check against the DNA. TRBV7-5 is shown as a pseudogene. The CDR3 runs 15 residues.

This clone was seen more than once but under ten times. This chain joins TRBV7-9 and TRBJ1-2, with D hard to call. This CDR3 region has 14 residues. CDR1 and CDR2 from the germline V gene are SEHNR and FQNEAQ (reference sequence). V gave up 3 bases and J gave up 5 bases, with 13 bases separating them. The CDR3, as DNA: TGTGCCAGCAGCTTGGTTAGCTCGTCTTATGGCTACACCTTC. Its protein product is CASSLVSSSYGYTF.

The V gene is TRBV4-1, the J gene TRBJ2-7, with 11 bases aligning to TRBD2. Trimming cost V 4 bases and J 3 bases; bases outside gene matches: 8. CDR3 length: 16 amino acids. In germline, CDR1 is MGHRA, CDR2 YSYEKL. The CDR3: CASSLNAGTSGYEQYF. The CDR3 nucleotides are TGCGCCAGCAGCCTCAATGCCGGGACTAGCGGCTACGAGCAGTACTTC.

This clone was found a few times. The V call is TRBV28, the J call TRBJ1-4, with D maybe TRBD1 (6 bases). Germline V gene sequence: CDR1 MDHEN, CDR2 SYDVKM. The V and J ends lost 5 bases and 0 bases respectively, with 19 bases between them. The CDR3 extends over 18 amino acids. CDR3 protein: CASSRGQRFLATNEKLFF. CDR3 coding DNA: TGTGCCAGCAGTCGCGGACAGCGATTTCTAGCAACTAATGAAAAACTGTTTTTT.

The genes are TRBV7-3 and TRBJ2-1; 8 nucleotides match TRBD2. This CDR3 is built from 15 residues. The ends lost 5 bases at V and 1 base at J; junction bases unmatched: 4. Looked up from germline, CDR1 is SGHTA and CDR2 is FQGTGA. The CDR3 protein is CASSPTSESYNEQFF. Written as DNA, the CDR3 is TGTGCCAGCAGCCCGACTAGCGAGTCCTACAATGAGCAGTTCTTC.

This chain joins TRBV6-1 and TRBJ2-3, with 14 bases fitting TRBD2. Germline-derived CDR1 and CDR2 are MNHNS and SASEGT. The trim removed 4 bases at V and 4 bases at J, leaving 7 bases unmatched. This CDR3 region has 17 residues. The CDR3 region is CASSAIGTSGRSDTQYF. In DNA, the CDR3 is TGTGCCAGCAGTGCGATAGGGACTAGCGGGAGATCAGATACGCAGTATTTT.

The CDR3 sequence: CASSLRTGMVYEQYF. The CDR3 coding sequence is TGTGCCAGCAGCCTAAGAACAGGGATGGTCTACGAGCAGTACTTC. The rearrangement joins TRBV11-3 to TRBJ2-7; weak D call: TRBD1 (6 bases). V gave up 5 bases and J gave up 3 bases, with 17 bases separating them. Germline CDR1 SGHNT, CDR2 YENEEA. CDR3 length: 15 amino acids.

This chain links TRBV9 with TRBJ2-7; D is possibly TRBD1 (8 bases). This CDR3 is built from 19 residues. Germline CDR1 is SGDLS and CDR2 is YYNGEE. V was clipped by 2 bases and J by 1 base, with 25 bases between them. CDR3 sequence: CASSVSGGGLAGPSYEQYF. CDR3 bases: TGTGCCAGCAGCGTTTCAGGGGGCGGATTAGCGGGTCCATCCTACGAGCAGTACTTC.

The chain carries TRBV6-5 and TRBJ1-5, with D perhaps TRBD1 (5 bases). Germline V gene sequence: CDR1 MNHEY, CDR2 SVGAGI. The CDR3 sequence is 14 residues long. Trimming cost V 4 bases and J 0 bases, with 7 bases left between them. The CDR3 DNA reads TGTGCCAGCAGTTCAGGGATTAGCAATCAGCCCCAGCATTTT. Its translation is CASSSGISNQPQHF.

This clone showed up just a few times. V gene TRBV4-2 combines with J gene TRBJ2-7, with 8 bases matching TRBD2. This CDR3 is 14 amino acids long. The germline gives CDR1 LGHNA, CDR2 YNFKEQ. The junction had 4 bases not matched to a gene; V was cut back by 0 bases and J by 6 bases. CDR3 coding DNA: TGTGCCAGCAGCCAAGAGAGCGGGAGTCGCGAGCAGTACTTC. It encodes CASSQESGSREQYF.

This sequence joins TRBV5-1 and TRBJ2-1, with TRBD1 matching over 7 bases. V lost 2 bases and J lost 8; bases outside the gene matches: 4. Germline V gene data show CDR1 as SGHRS and CDR2 as YFSETQ. The CDR3 length is 13 residues. This chain's CDR3 is CASSLRQGHEQFF. The CDR3 coding sequence is TGCGCCAGCAGCTTACGACAGGGCCATGAGCAGTTCTTC.